This record concerns one T cell receptor beta chain sequence. The data derive from a study of blood T cell repertoires in COVID-19. Study context: Samples of COVID-19 (acute and convalescent) were obtained from the United States, Italy and Spain.

How the authors handled the data: Amplification with reference gene primers provided the estimates of nucleated cell counts. Some clones are missing from TCRdb's copy, which holds only in-frame ones; the method was immunoSEQ multiplex PCR. V and J calls and clone size are those listed in that table; D and trimming were worked out from the DNA. The top ten hold around 9.6% of the sample, which has approximately 150,000 clones, around 80% seen once. Trimming pared 2 bases from V and 1 base from J, leaving 10 bases between. In germline, CDR1 is MNHEY, CDR2 SVGAGI. The CDR3 has 15 amino acids. Input material: peripheral blood. The receptor was isolated from a man in his 60s with active or convalescent COVID-19. The chain links TRBV6-5 to TRBJ2-3; D remains ambiguous. CDR3 in amino acids: CASSYARLGTDTQYF. The CDR3 DNA sequence: TGTGCCAGCAGTTACGCTCGACTTGGCACAGATACGCAGTATTTT.